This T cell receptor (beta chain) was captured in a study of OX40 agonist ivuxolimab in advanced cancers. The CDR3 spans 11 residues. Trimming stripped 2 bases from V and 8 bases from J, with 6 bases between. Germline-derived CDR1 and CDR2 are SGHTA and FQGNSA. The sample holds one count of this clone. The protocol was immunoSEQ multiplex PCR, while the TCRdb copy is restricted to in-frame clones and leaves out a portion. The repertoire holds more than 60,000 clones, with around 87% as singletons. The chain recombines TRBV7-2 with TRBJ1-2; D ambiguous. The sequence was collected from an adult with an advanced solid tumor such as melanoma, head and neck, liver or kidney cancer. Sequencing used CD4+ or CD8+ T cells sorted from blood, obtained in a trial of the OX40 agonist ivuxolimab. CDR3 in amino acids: CASSLKRGYTF. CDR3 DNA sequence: TGTGCCAGCAGCTTAAAGAGGGGCTACACCTTC.